The sequence of this T cell receptor beta chain was determined in a study of graft-versus-host responses after intestinal transplantation (dated by TCRdb to the early 2020s). In the study overall: Recipients received multivisceral, liver-intestinal, or isolated intestinal transplants. Every recipient was given anti-thymocyte globulin induction, followed by about three years of maintenance tacrolimus and steroids. Graft-versus-host and host-versus-graft alloreactive T cell clones were tracked in the graft, circulation and bone marrow after intestinal transplantation using bulk TCR-beta CDR3 sequencing. A peak of at least 4% donor T cells among recipient peripheral blood mononuclear cells was the definition used for donor T cell macrochimerism. Instead of going to the commercial service, samples from a few later patients were sequenced in-house on an Illumina MiSeq and processed with MiXCR. A cohort of 20 to 25 intestinal transplant recipients, including one retransplant, was enrolled, and 3 patients lacking pretransplant specimens were excluded. Alloreactive clones were identified by sequencing pre-transplant mixed lymphocyte reaction products and comparing them with unstimulated pre-transplant donor and recipient T cells.

On this clone: What antigen it recognizes has not been identified. Base qualities are not at hand, and no much larger clone is one base apart.

Library method: the immunoSEQ multiplex PCR assay. For most patients, genomic DNA was isolated with the Qiagen DNeasy Blood and Tissue Kit and shipped frozen to Adaptive Biotechnologies for TCR sequencing. For most patients, genomic DNA was subjected to high-throughput TCR-beta CDR3 sequencing by Adaptive Biotechnologies. Under the source paper's analysis protocol: Adaptive's ImmunoSEQ software supplied the TCR sequencing data for 15 to 20 patients, while MiXCR and VDJtools were used to process a few other patients. To correct CD4 versus CD8 sorting errors, any sequence found in both subsets at a frequency ratio below 5:1 was removed. CDR3 nucleotide sequences shared between donor and recipient were removed because their origin could not be assigned. Alloreactive clones required at least 2-fold expansion over unstimulated cells and minimum CFSE-low frequency of 0.002% (template counts) or 0.001% (read counts). Clones were considered mappable if detected in sequenced pre-transplant spleen, lymph node, or MLR CFSE-low populations of the donor or recipient. Cumulative frequency of alloreactive clones was calculated as a percentage of all sequences weighted by copy number. TCRdb provides this immuneACCESS table in a form limited to in-frame rearrangements. Some clones are lacking; in checked studies, under half of them reflect an unresolved V gene, and why the rest are absent is not known. For V, J and clone size, that table is used; D and trimming come from the DNA. A total of around 100,000 clones appear in this sample, approximately 93% of them only once. Clones ranked in the top ten supply more than 0.95% of the sample.

The meaning of the sample's time point label: cells obtained before transplantation from donor or recipient. CD3+CD4+ and CD3+CD8+ populations were FACS-sorted from unstimulated pre-transplant donor and recipient cells taken from spleen or lymph nodes. Points the paper makes about the study in general: The relatively low number and heterogeneity of intestinal transplant patients limited the conclusions. GvH clones turned up in recipient bone marrow, with some appearing earlier in ileal mucosa or blood, a pattern consistent with an intestinal mucosal origin. High GvH to HvG T cell clonal ratios were observed in the allografts of patients with donor T cell macrochimerism. Early after transplant, peak levels of circulating GvH clones were found to be associated with declines in HvG clones.

The CDR3 holds 17 amino acids from the cysteine to the phenylalanine. The retained sequence is limited to the CDR3, 51 bases, with the frame set at the first base. CDR1 and CDR2 are read off the germline V gene (reference sequence) as MNHEY and SMNVEV. After removal of 5 bases from V and 3 bases from J, the junction retains 11 bases not matched to a gene. This sequence originates from a human donor who received an intestinal transplant. The chain uses TRBV27 and TRBJ2-2, and 8 junction bases match TRBD1. Sequences were derived from unstimulated CD8+ T cells sorted from spleen or lymph node cells, sampled before intestinal transplant. The nucleotide sequence is TGTGCCAGCAGTCGACAGACAGGGGACCCCTACACCGGGGAGCTGTTTTTT. The translation is CASSRQTGDPYTGELFF.